The present entry profiles one TCR beta chain with its context. The data originate from a study of blood T cell repertoires in COVID-19. Study overall: Specimens from acute and convalescent COVID-19 originated in the United States, Italy and Spain. Sample material is recorded as cDNA or gDNA derived from T cells, B-cell-depleted T cells, or PBMCs.

Source study methods: Scientists estimated how many nucleated cells there were by amplifying reference gene primers. Produced via immunoSEQ multiplex PCR; TCRdb's table is partial and in-frame only. V and J calls and clone size come straight from that table; D and trimming were deduced from the DNA. The data show about 85,000 clones, 70% to 90% seen once. Trimming removed 3 bases from V and 7 bases from J, with 9 bases in between. Germline CDR1 and CDR2: SNHLY and FYNNEI. The CDR3 sequence is 13 residues long. Sample: peripheral blood. The sequence came from a man in his 60s with acute or convalescent COVID-19. The chain links TRBV2 to TRBJ1-4; D ambiguous. The CDR3 DNA reads as TGTGCCAGCAGTGATGGGCGGGGTGAAAAACTGTTTTTT. The encoded protein is CASSDGRGEKLFF.